These T cell receptor beta chains were read from a single sample in a study of shared clonotypes between healthy human individuals. The protocol was immunoSEQ multiplex PCR, while the TCRdb copy is restricted to in-frame clones and leaves out a portion. The table includes hundreds of thousands of clones, approximately 74% detected once. The sequenced material came from memory CD4+ T cells sorted from blood. The receptors derive from a young woman in good health. CDR3s leave out the opening cysteine and the closing phenylalanine or tryptophan. D genes are given only for firm matches.

v_gene	d_gene	j_gene	CDR3aa
TRBV28	.	TRBJ1-4	ASSFRNGEKLF
TRBV28	TRBD1	TRBJ1-5	ASRTGTVFNQPQH
TRBV6-1	.	TRBJ1-4	ASSGAQAATNEKLF
TRBV5-1	.	TRBJ2-1	ASSLVDEQF
TRBV5-8	TRBD1	TRBJ1-5	ASSLGQGGNQPQH
TRBV5-4	TRBD1	TRBJ1-3	ASTSGGASGNTIY
TRBV29-1	.	TRBJ2-7	SVVSPRAALLSYEQY
TRBV2	.	TRBJ2-2	ASTLRDTGELF
TRBV7-9	.	TRBJ1-4	ASSLGVSGVREKLF
TRBV11-2	TRBD2	TRBJ2-7	ASSPWTSGRAEQY
TRBV9	TRBD2	TRBJ2-3	ASSVAGGLTDTQY
TRBV5-1	.	TRBJ1-2	ASSFDINYGYT
TRBV28	TRBD1	TRBJ2-7	ASSRQGYEQY
TRBV7-9	.	TRBJ2-2	ASSLELTANTGELF
TRBV11-2	.	TRBJ2-7	ASSLLNYEQY
TRBV6-6	.	TRBJ1-2	ASSLRGRGGYT
TRBV7-7	.	TRBJ1-3	ASSLEPQADTIY
TRBV7-2	.	TRBJ1-5	ASSPGGRDQPQH
TRBV20-1	.	TRBJ2-7	SASGPRVQY
TRBV29-1	.	TRBJ1-4	SARRGEKLF
TRBV7-2	TRBD1	TRBJ2-2	ASSFQGTGNTGELF
TRBV7-2	TRBD1	TRBJ2-2	ASSLDRQGVATGELF
TRBV10-3	.	TRBJ2-7	AISERTAYEQY
TRBV18	.	TRBJ2-1	ASSTRGYGYNEQF
TRBV28	.	TRBJ1-1	ASSLNRFEAF
TRBV5-1	TRBD2	TRBJ2-1	ASSLTSGTGNEQF
TRBV2	.	TRBJ1-2	ASSVRKGNYGYT
TRBV4-1	.	TRBJ1-1	ASSQDISLNTEAF
TRBV12-5	.	TRBJ2-2	ASGLLTGPNKGELF
TRBV18	.	TRBJ2-1	ASSPSSWDEQF
TRBV6-5	.	TRBJ2-6	ASSSEALGANVLT
TRBV5-4	.	TRBJ2-5	ASSFSGTKETQY
TRBV2	.	TRBJ1-2	ASSDSREYGYT
TRBV7-9	TRBD1	TRBJ2-3	ASSSPIVVVDRELDTQY
TRBV6-1	TRBD1	TRBJ1-2	ASSENRGQAGGYT
TRBV5-1	.	TRBJ2-1	ASREEYNEQF
TRBV5-1	.	TRBJ2-2	ASANINTGELF
TRBV29-1	.	TRBJ2-5	SVGGTGKETQY
TRBV18	.	TRBJ2-3	ASSPPTESTDTQY
TRBV5-4	TRBD1	TRBJ2-7	ASSQDGQGMY
TRBV7-9	.	TRBJ2-7	ASSLDAGSYEQY
TRBV25-1	.	TRBJ2-2	ASSHSARTGELF
TRBV27	.	TRBJ1-5	ASSLGFGRNQPQH
TRBV29-1	.	TRBJ2-1	SVAQSVGQF
TRBV11-2	.	TRBJ2-1	ASSLEGAGSSEQF